This T cell receptor (beta chain) was identified in a study of identical twins (dated by TCRdb to between 2015 and 2016). Looking at the study overall: The study deep-sequenced TCR alpha and beta repertoires from monozygotic twins, unrelated adults of various ages and cord blood to test whether fetal clonotypes persist. Replicate twin experiments were performed at different times using different library preparation protocols to rule out contamination. Overall study outcomes, separate from this receptor: Invariant T cells such as MAIT and iNKT could partly confound zero-insertion analyses, though diverse VJ usage argued against this for most clonotypes. In monozygotic twins, out-of-frame TCR alpha sharing was systematically underestimated by recombination models, although the models agreed with sharing between unrelated individuals. A weaker excess of twin sharing was found in beta out-of-frame sequences because the signal-to-noise ratio was lowered by fewer shared sequences. Abundant cord blood beta clonotypes had fewer insertions, young adult naive repertoires showed a similar but weaker trend, and memory repertoires showed no such trend. Because the same donors could not be followed over many years, the conclusions depended on cross-sectional statistical analysis. Compared with coincidental sharing between unrelated individuals, out-of-frame TCR alpha sequences shared between twins showed an excess of sequences with low generation probability.

The CDR3 has 13 amino acids, counting the end cysteine and phenylalanine. Only the CDR3 region is kept as DNA, spanning 39 bases read in frame from base 1. The germline V gene supplies CDR1 SGHVS and CDR2 FNYEAQ. V is shortened by 4 bases, J by 5 bases, and the region joining them spans 6 bases. Only healthy Caucasian donors were included. Three pairs of female monozygotic twins, all aged roughly 18 to 29 years, were included in the twin cohort. Positive isolation kits from Invitrogen were used to isolate the CD4+ and CD8+ T cell populations. Libraries were made using 5' RACE. Sequenced on an Illumina HiSeq 2000. Template switching introduced a universal primer binding site; the final cDNA contained a unique molecular identifier, enabling accurate counting of TCR cDNA molecules. First-strand cDNA for TCR alpha and beta chains was synthesized from specific primers in the conserved constant-segment region. Each cDNA library was double barcoded, with a SMART-Mk sample barcode plus Illumina barcodes, to control for contamination. TruSeq adapter sequences and Illumina sample barcodes were added in two successive PCR steps. TCR alpha and beta cDNA libraries were sequenced on the Illumina HiSeq platform with custom primers. The published analysis was carried out like this. Raw reads were processed with MiGEC to extract unique molecular identifiers, and MiXCR was used to determine CDR3 positions. Recombination models were inferred per individual with the repgenHMM and IGoR tools using an EM algorithm. Shared clonotypes were analyzed with the tcR package in R, and sharing was normalized by the product of cloneset sizes. To study raw recombination free of thymic and clonal selection effects, out-of-frame nonproductive sequences were analyzed. TCRdb ran its own pipeline on the public reads, namely fastp trimming at Q25 and MiXCR clone calling, and kept in-frame beta chains. Each record represents a unique CDR3 protein, reported with the most common genes and DNA among its rows. The V and J calls reflect TCRdb's pipeline rather than the authors' work. The sample table contains roughly 480,000 distinct CDR3 sequences; only one count was recorded for about 24% of them. About 2.7% of the sample comes from the top ten.

As for this clonotype: It lacks a known antigen. No base qualities exist here, and no much larger clone lies one base off it.

The data were also submitted as part of a second study, on T cells expressing NK-cell markers. Reported in the second study: About 8 donors provided sorted CD3+CD56+NKG2C+, CD3+CD56+NKG2C- and CD3+CD56-NKG2C+ T-cell subsets, whose TCR beta-chain repertoires were profiled. Among the eight sequenced donors, seven were HCMV-seropositive and one was HCMV-seronegative. To restrict sorting to alphabetaTCR-expressing T cells, an anti-gammadeltaTCR antibody was added in several experiments. In several donors, the dominant CD3+CD56+NKG2C+ clonotypes were found to rank among the top 10 CD8+ clonotypes and to make up roughly 1.0-7.0% of CD8+ T cells. Those dominant clonotypes were again the most abundant among CD3+CD56-NKG2C+ cells in a few donors, at roughly 25-65%. Whether the expanded NKG2C-expressing T cell clones were specific for HCMV antigens remained unclear. Randomly selected healthy volunteers, three men and five women, were used as the eight sequenced donors. To determine HCMV serostatus, a commercial ELISA kit was used to detect HCMV-specific IgG in serum. MIGEC handled demultiplexing of the reads and grouping by UMI, while MiTCR was used to assemble and quantify clonotypes. To exclude erroneous sequences, only TCR cDNA sequences supported by at least two reads were retained. The tcR package was used for downstream repertoire analysis, with clonotypes matched between fractions based on CDR3 nucleotide sequence plus V segment. VDJmatch was used to annotate antigen specificity against VDJdb, with one amino acid substitution in CDR3 allowed.

Sequences were obtained from CD4+ T cells sorted from blood. Recombination joined TRBV7-6 with TRBJ2-6; the D gene lacks a confident call. This clonotype originated in a woman between 18 and 29 years old in good health. In nucleotide form, the sequence is TGTGCCAGCAGCTCTGCTCGGGCCAACGTCCTGACTTTC. It codes for CASSSARANVLTF.